This T cell receptor beta chain was sequenced during a study of blood T cell repertoires in COVID-19. Overall study: Samples taken during acute and convalescent COVID-19 were collected in the United States, Italy and Spain. PBMCs, B-cell-depleted T cells, or T cells were the source of the cDNA or gDNA that made up the material.

In the authors' methods: Amplification with reference gene primers provided the estimates of nucleated cell counts. Using immunoSEQ multiplex PCR, the repertoire was profiled, and TCRdb retains in-frame clones only, with some absent. The DNA was the basis for D and trimming; V, J and clone size are from that table. The sample has around 260,000 clones, 85% to 90% seen once. This CDR3 comprises 12 residues. Germline-derived CDR1 and CDR2 are SGHRS and YFSETQ. V lost 2 bases and J 7 bases, leaving 10 bases between the germline ends. In this sample, this clone turned up a few times. Sequenced: peripheral blood. This TCR derives from a young man with active or convalescent COVID-19. The V call is TRBV5-1, the J call TRBJ2-7; possibly TRBD1 for D (6 bases). The CDR3, as DNA: TGCGCCAGCAGCTTCGACAGGACAGAGCAGTACTTC. Its translation: CASSFDRTEQYF.